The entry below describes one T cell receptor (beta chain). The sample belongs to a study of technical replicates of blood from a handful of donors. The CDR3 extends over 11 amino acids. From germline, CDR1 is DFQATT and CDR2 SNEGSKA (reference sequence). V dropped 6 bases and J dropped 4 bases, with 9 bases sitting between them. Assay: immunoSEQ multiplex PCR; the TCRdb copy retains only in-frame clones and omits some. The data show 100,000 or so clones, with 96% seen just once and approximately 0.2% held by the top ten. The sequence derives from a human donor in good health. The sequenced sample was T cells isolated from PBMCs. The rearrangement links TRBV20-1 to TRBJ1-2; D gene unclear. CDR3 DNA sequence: TGCAGTGCCGAGGATTTCTATGGCTACACCTTC. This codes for CSAEDFYGYTF.